This TCR beta chain was sequenced in a study of cytomegalovirus exposure and HLA in healthy donors. Study-wide points: A missense variant in DCLRE1C was later tied to TCR beta V- and J-gene trimming. Reportedly, fewer N-insertions than the roughly 700-donor mean appeared in an Asian-associated ancestry cluster in a later analysis. Diagnosis of cytomegalovirus status made by the classifier reportedly showed high specificity and sensitivity.

V was trimmed by 0 bases and J by 4 bases, leaving 7 bases between them. Per germline, CDR1 LGHNA and CDR2 YSLEER. The CDR3 length is 14 residues. Comments on this clone: Its cognate antigen is unknown.

PCR amplification relied on 60 Vbeta primers (plus 13 Jbeta primers). The protocol was immunoSEQ multiplex PCR, while the TCRdb copy is restricted to in-frame clones and leaves out a portion. The sample consists of 150,000 or so clones, more than 70% of them appearing once. The clonotype comes from a man aged 40-49 years in good health and CMV-seronegative. Sequencing input: PBMCs. The chain links TRBV4-3 to TRBJ1-5; D ambiguous. The CDR3 region is CASSQDFFNQPQHF. The CDR3 nucleotides read TGCGCCAGCAGCCAAGATTTCTTTAATCAGCCCCAGCATTTT.